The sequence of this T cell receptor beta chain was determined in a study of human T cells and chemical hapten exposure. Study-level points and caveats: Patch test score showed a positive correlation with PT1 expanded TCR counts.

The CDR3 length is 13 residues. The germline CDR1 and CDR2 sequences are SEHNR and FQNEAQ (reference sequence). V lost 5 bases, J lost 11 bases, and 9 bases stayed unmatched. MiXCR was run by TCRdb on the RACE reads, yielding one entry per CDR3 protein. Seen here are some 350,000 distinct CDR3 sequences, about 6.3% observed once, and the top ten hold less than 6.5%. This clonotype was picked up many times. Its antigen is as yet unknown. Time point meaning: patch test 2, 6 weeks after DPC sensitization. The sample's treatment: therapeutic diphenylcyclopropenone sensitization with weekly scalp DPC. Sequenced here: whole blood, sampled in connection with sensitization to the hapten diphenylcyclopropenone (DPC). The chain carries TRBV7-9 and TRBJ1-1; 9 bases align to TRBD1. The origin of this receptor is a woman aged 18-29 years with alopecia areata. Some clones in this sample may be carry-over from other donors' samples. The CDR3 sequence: CASSLTGGAAAFF. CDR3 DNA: TGTGCCAGCAGCCTGACAGGGGGTGCCGCCGCTTTCTTT.